This is a list of T cell receptor beta chains from one sample in a study of cytomegalovirus exposure and HLA in healthy donors. Produced via immunoSEQ multiplex PCR; TCRdb's table is partial and in-frame only. This table holds approximately 180,000 clones. Sequencing was done on a sample of PBMCs. These TCRs come from a man younger than 40 in good health and CMV-seronegative. The CDR3 runs from the conserved cysteine through the conserved F or W. A D gene is named only where the DNA matches it firmly.

>TRBJ1-6|15|TRBV5-1|-
CASSLTGIFDSPLHF
TGCGCCAGCAGCCTCACCGGGATCTTCGATTCACCCCTCCACTTT
>TRBJ1-3|13|TRBV19|-
CASSAYSGNTIYF
TGTGCCAGTAGCGCGTACTCTGGAAACACCATATATTTT
>TRBJ2-1|16|TRBV4-2|TRBD2
CASSQEAGDMYNEQFF
TGTGCCAGCAGCCAGGAAGCGGGAGATATGTACAATGAGCAGTTCTTC
>TRBJ2-5|15|TRBV5-4|-
CASSFPPPVQETQYF
TGTGCCAGCAGCTTCCCACCACCAGTACAAGAGACCCAGTACTTC
>TRBJ2-7|15|TRBV28|TRBD2
CASSLTSGVTLEQYF
TGTGCCAGCAGTTTAACTAGCGGGGTTACCCTCGAGCAGTACTTC
>TRBJ2-3|17|TRBV11-3|-
CASSLDSPGRGADTQYF
TGTGCCAGCAGCTTAGATTCGCCGGGCAGGGGTGCAGATACGCAGTATTTT
>TRBJ2-5|16|TRBV7-8|TRBD2
CASSLRPGLAGETQYF
TGTGCCAGCAGCCTCCGACCGGGACTAGCGGGAGAGACCCAGTACTTC
>TRBJ1-6|13|TRBV7-2|TRBD1
CASSADRGVILHF
TGTGCCAGCAGCGCGGACAGGGGGGTAATCCTCCACTTT
>TRBJ2-4|16|TRBV11-3|-
CASSLDIPQAKNIQYF
TGTGCCAGCAGCTTAGATATACCTCAGGCCAAAAACATTCAGTACTTC
>TRBJ1-1|15|TRBV5-1|-
CASSPVGAANTEAFF
TGCGCCAGCAGCCCGGTGGGGGCTGCGAACACTGAAGCTTTCTTT
>TRBJ1-2|13|TRBV7-2|TRBD1
CASSRGQGGGYTF
TGTGCCAGCAGCCGGGGACAGGGTGGGGGCTACACCTTC
>TRBJ1-3|18|TRBV19|TRBD1
CASSIPRDRGLTGNTIYF
TGTGCCAGTAGTATCCCCCGGGACAGGGGGTTAACTGGAAACACCATATATTTT
>TRBJ1-3|15|TRBV5-6|-
CASSRTRSSGNTIYF
TGTGCCAGCAGCAGAACACGAAGCTCTGGAAACACCATATATTTT
>TRBJ1-1|17|TRBV19|-
CASSIDHQGLPNTEAFF
TGTGCCAGTAGTATAGATCATCAGGGCCTCCCGAACACTGAAGCTTTCTTT
>TRBJ2-1|15|TRBV6-5|TRBD2
CASSYGLAVYNEQFF
TGTGCCAGCAGTTACGGGCTAGCGGTTTACAATGAGCAGTTCTTC
>TRBJ2-1|12|TRBV19|-
CASSTRHGEQFF
TGTGCCAGTAGTACGCGTCATGGTGAGCAGTTCTTC
>TRBJ2-3|17|TRBV7-2|TRBD2
CASSILAGGPSTDTQYF
TGTGCCAGCAGTATCCTAGCGGGGGGGCCGAGCACAGATACGCAGTATTTT
>TRBJ1-5|18|TRBV2|-
CASSTRGGRGYSNQPQHF
TGTGCCAGCAGTACGAGGGGAGGACGGGGCTATAGCAATCAGCCCCAGCATTTT
>TRBJ1-3|15|TRBV7-2|-
CASSFYSTSGNTIYF
TGTGCCAGCAGCTTCTACAGTACCTCTGGAAACACCATATATTTT
>TRBJ1-1|12|TRBV29-1|-
CSVLSGITEAFF
TGCAGCGTCCTTTCCGGTATCACTGAAGCTTTCTTT
>TRBJ2-5|14|TRBV28|TRBD2
CASSLTSVKETQYF
TGTGCCAGCAGTTTGACTAGCGTTAAAGAGACCCAGTACTTC
>TRBJ1-2|16|TRBV7-6|TRBD1
CASSFTQGRSNYGYTF
TGTGCCAGCAGTTTCACACAGGGGCGGTCTAACTATGGCTACACCTTC
>TRBJ2-1|13|TRBV27|-
CASAFGRTNEQFF
TGTGCCAGCGCATTTGGGAGAACGAATGAGCAGTTCTTC
>TRBJ2-3|16|TRBV7-3|TRBD2
CASSQNSGRTTDTQYF
TGTGCCAGCAGCCAAAATAGCGGGAGAACCACAGATACGCAGTATTTT
>TRBJ1-5|14|TRBV28|-
CASSRVWGDQPQHF
TGTGCCAGCAGTCGCGTGTGGGGAGATCAGCCCCAGCATTTT
>TRBJ2-5|12|TRBV14|TRBD1
CASSPDRVGQYF
TGTGCCAGCAGCCCGGACAGGGTTGGGCAGTACTTC
>TRBJ1-1|14|TRBV6-1|-
CASSIYQPSTEAFF
TGTGCCAGCAGTATATACCAACCGAGCACTGAAGCTTTCTTT
>TRBJ2-7|15|TRBV2|-
CASRYKIQGPYEQYF
TGTGCCAGCAGATACAAAATACAGGGACCCTACGAGCAGTACTTC
>TRBJ2-1|16|TRBV27|TRBD2
CASSPPSGSSYNEQFF
TGTGCCAGCAGTCCCCCTAGCGGGAGCTCCTACAATGAGCAGTTCTTC
>TRBJ1-4|15|TRBV4-1|-
CASSQVVGLGEKLFF
TGCGCCAGCAGCCAAGTGGTGGGGCTGGGTGAAAAACTGTTTTTT
>TRBJ1-2|15|TRBV6-5|TRBD1
CASSYSGQGASGYTF
TGTGCCAGCAGTTACTCCGGACAGGGGGCGAGTGGCTACACCTTC
>TRBJ2-7|20|TRBV14|TRBD2
CASSQDPDGGAALRQYEQYF
TGTGCCAGCAGCCAAGATCCCGACGGGGGGGCGGCCCTTAGACAGTACGAGCAGTACTTC
>TRBJ1-4|15|TRBV4-1|-
CASSQVRGSVEKLFF
TGCGCCAGCAGCCAAGTTCGAGGATCTGTTGAAAAACTGTTTTTT
>TRBJ2-6|18|TRBV5-1|TRBD1
CASSLREGARSGANVLTF
TGCGCCAGCAGCTTGCGAGAGGGGGCGCGTTCTGGGGCCAACGTCCTGACTTTC
>TRBJ2-1|16|TRBV19|TRBD1
CASSMDGTGVTNEQFF
TGTGCCAGTAGTATGGACGGGACAGGGGTGACCAATGAGCAGTTCTTC
>TRBJ1-1|13|TRBV5-4|-
CASGLGQNTEAFF
TGTGCCAGCGGACTGGGACAGAACACTGAAGCTTTCTTT
>TRBJ2-5|13|TRBV2|-
CASSEGAEETQYF
TGTGCCAGCAGTGAAGGGGCCGAAGAGACCCAGTACTTC
>TRBJ2-3|14|TRBV6-1|-
CASSVPNSLYAGYF
TGTGCCAGCAGTGTCCCTAATTCCCTTTACGCGGGGTATTTT
>TRBJ1-1|19|TRBV11-3|TRBD1
CASSAEGWGTGGWNTEAFF
TGTGCCAGCAGCGCGGAGGGGTGGGGGACAGGGGGATGGAACACTGAAGCTTTCTTT
>TRBJ2-2|12|TRBV5-1|-
CASSSNSGELFF
TGCGCCAGCAGCTCCAACTCCGGGGAGCTGTTTTTT
>TRBJ1-1|13|TRBV6-1|-
CASSAWANTEAFF
TGTGCCAGCAGTGCTTGGGCGAACACTGAAGCTTTCTTT
>TRBJ2-7|15|TRBV6-5|TRBD2
CASSYSSASGYEQYF
TGTGCCAGCAGTTACTCGTCGGCTAGCGGTTACGAGCAGTACTTC
>TRBJ2-1|12|TRBV4-1|-
CASSQAFGEQFF
TGCGCCAGCAGCCAAGCATTCGGTGAGCAGTTCTTC
>TRBJ2-7|12|TRBV18|-
CASSPSVYEQYF
TGTGCCAGCTCACCATCAGTCTACGAGCAGTACTTC
>TRBJ2-5|14|TRBV28|-
CASSFGLGSGSQYF
TGTGCCAGCAGTTTCGGCCTAGGCTCGGGGTCCCAGTACTTC
>TRBJ1-4|14|TRBV5-1|-
CASSLGTVNEKLFF
TGCGCCAGCAGCTTGGGGACAGTAAACGAAAAACTGTTTTTT
>TRBJ2-7|13|TRBV11-3|-
CASSLGSRDEQYF
TGTGCCAGCAGCTTGGGGAGTAGGGACGAGCAGTACTTC
>TRBJ1-5|17|TRBV7-2|TRBD1
CASSLRQGFNSNQPQHF
TGTGCCAGCAGCTTACGACAGGGGTTCAATAGCAATCAGCCCCAGCATTTT
>TRBJ2-3|18|TRBV27|TRBD2
CASSSFYSGTSVPDTQYF
TGTGCCAGCAGTTCTTTCTACTCCGGGACTAGCGTCCCAGATACGCAGTATTTT
>TRBJ1-2|15|TRBV19|TRBD1
CASSTDRGPLWGYTF
TGTGCCAGTAGTACGGACAGGGGACCTCTTTGGGGCTACACCTTC
>TRBJ1-4|12|TRBV18|-
CASSQGSQKLFF
TGTGCCAGCTCGCAGGGGAGCCAGAAACTGTTTTTT
>TRBJ1-5|14|TRBV5-6|-
CASSLEGSNQPQHF
TGTGCCAGCAGCTTAGAGGGTAGCAATCAGCCCCAGCATTTT
>TRBJ1-1|17|TRBV5-1|TRBD1
CASSSEFNRGSNTEAFF
TGCGCCAGCAGCTCGGAATTCAACAGGGGCTCGAACACTGAAGCTTTCTTT
>TRBJ1-5|15|TRBV9|-
CASSVGGLSNQPQHF
TGTGCCAGCAGCGTGGGGGGATTAAGCAATCAGCCCCAGCATTTT
>TRBJ1-2|14|TRBV14|-
CASSHWTNSGGYTF
TGTGCCAGCAGCCATTGGACGAATTCGGGGGGCTACACCTTC
>TRBJ2-4|17|TRBV7-9|-
CASSSHWGVDAKNIQYF
TGTGCCAGCAGCTCCCACTGGGGGGTGGACGCCAAAAACATTCAGTACTTC
>TRBJ1-2|13|TRBV30|TRBD1
CAWSNSGGHGYTF
TGTGCCTGGAGTAACTCAGGGGGCCATGGCTACACCTTC
>TRBJ1-1|16|TRBV27|-
CASNLWGAGVGTEAFF
TGTGCCAGCAACCTGTGGGGGGCGGGGGTGGGCACTGAAGCTTTCTTT
>TRBJ2-3|17|TRBV14|-
CASSQDLYAQYTDTQYF
TGTGCCAGCAGCCAAGATTTGTACGCACAGTACACAGATACGCAGTATTTT
>TRBJ1-2|15|TRBV6-6|-
CASSYSGEGLYGYTF
TGTGCCAGCAGTTACTCCGGAGAGGGACTCTATGGCTACACCTTC